This TCR beta chain was profiled in a study of OX40 agonist ivuxolimab in advanced cancers. Notes on the study in general: CD8+ T cells (on average) carried more expanded clones than CD4+ T cells.

Profiled with immunoSEQ multiplex PCR; TCRdb holds only in-frame clones, not every one. The table records 55,000 to 70,000 clones, about 85% of them present only once. To note about this clone: Its antigen is currently unknown.

Trimming cost V 3 bases and J 6 bases, with 14 bases left between them. Germline-derived CDR1 and CDR2 are SGHTA and FQGNSA. The CDR3 has 14 amino acids. If patients had autoimmune disease history or systemic immunosuppression, they were excluded. Baseline was the first blood sampling point, followed by cycle 4 day 1 and cycle 7 day 1. V usage is TRBV7-2 and J usage is TRBJ1-1; weak D call: TRBD1 (5 bases). The input for sequencing was CD4+ or CD8+ T cells sorted from blood, taken in a trial of the OX40 agonist ivuxolimab. The sequence derives from an adult with an advanced solid tumor such as melanoma, head and neck, liver or kidney cancer. CDR3 sequence: CASSFVGPRAEAFF. The CDR3 DNA reads TGTGCCAGCAGCTTCGTTGGACCCAGGGCTGAAGCTTTCTTT.